What follows are 8 T cell receptor beta chains derived from one specimen sequenced in a study of neoadjuvant anti-PD-1 for oral cavity cancer. The protocol was immunoSEQ multiplex PCR, while the TCRdb copy is restricted to in-frame clones and leaves out a portion. The table has about 72,000 clones, around 83% seen once. The source was PBMCs, collected before nivolumab (anti-PD-1) treatment. All receptors come from a person aged 35-79 years with oral cavity squamous cell carcinoma.

The chain couples TRBV5-5 to TRBJ1-1; no definite D call. Germline V CDR1 and CDR2: SGHKS, YYEKEE (reference sequence). The CDR3 extends over 14 amino acids. Deletions cut 0 bases from V and 0 bases from J, with 6 bases between. The CDR3 sequence is CASSLVHMNTEAFF. The CDR3 nucleotides are TGTGCCAGCAGCTTGGTACATATGAACACTGAAGCTTTCTTT.

V is TRBV11-2 and J is TRBJ1-2; tentatively, D is TRBD1 (5 bases). CDR1 is SGHAT, CDR2 FQNNGV, per germline. This CDR3 region has 15 residues. The V gene lost 5 bases and the J gene lost 4 bases, with 17 bases spanning the gap. The CDR3 DNA reads TGTGCCAGCAGCCCCTTGCGGGGGAACCCCTATGGCTACACCTTC. As protein: CASSPLRGNPYGYTF.

The chain recombines TRBV5-4 with TRBJ1-3, with D perhaps TRBD1 (6 bases). CDR3 length: 19 residues. Germline V gene lookup returns CDR1 SGHNT and CDR2 YYREEE (reference sequence). The germline V and J ends were trimmed by 0 bases and 0 bases, with 19 bases remaining between them. The CDR3 spells CASSLDPGAGAPSGNTIYF. The CDR3 DNA reads as TGTGCCAGCAGCTTGGACCCAGGGGCCGGTGCCCCCTCTGGAAACACCATATATTTT.

This clone was seen a handful of times. The gene calls are TRBV5-1 and TRBJ1-6; 9 bases are a match to TRBD1. Trimming cost V 3 bases and J 5 bases; bases outside gene matches: 3. The CDR3 consists of 15 residues. Per the germline V gene, CDR1 is SGHRS and CDR2 is YFSETQ. CDR3 residues: CASSSQGANNSPLHF. CDR3 bases: TGCGCCAGCAGCTCACAGGGGGCTAATAATTCACCCCTCCACTTT.

The chain couples TRBV2 to TRBJ1-1; no clear D gene. V was shortened by 3 bases and J by 6 bases, with 11 bases between the two germline ends. Germline V lookup: CDR1 SNHLY, CDR2 FYNNEI. The CDR3 runs to 13 residues. DNA of the CDR3: TGTGCCAGCAGTGATTGGCTATTCTCTGAAGCTTTCTTT. Residues: CASSDWLFSEAFF.

The rearrangement links TRBV15 to TRBJ2-5, with D possibly being TRBD1 or TRBD2 (6 bases each). V was cut by 1 base and J by 5 bases, with 14 bases left in between. Looked up from germline, CDR1 is LNHNV and CDR2 is YYDKDF (reference sequence). The CDR3 sequence is 15 residues long. The CDR3 region is CATSRGGAGKETQYF. The CDR3, as DNA: TGTGCCACCAGCAGAGGGGGGGCAGGGAAGGAGACCCAGTACTTC.

This chain uses TRBV27 with TRBJ1-2; D unclear. Trimming removed 7 bases from V and 2 bases from J, with 23 bases in between. Germline V CDR1 and CDR2: MNHEY, SMNVEV (reference sequence). The length of the CDR3 is 17 residues. CDR3 in amino acids: CASTTQFNQTRNYGYTF. The DNA of the CDR3 is TGTGCCAGCACCACACAGTTCAATCAGACTCGGAACTATGGCTACACCTTC.

CDR3 sequence: CASSGNGYTF. CDR3 nucleotide sequence: TGTGCCAGCAGCGGGAATGGCTACACCTTC. The gene calls are TRBV9 and TRBJ1-2; D is uncertain. Germline V lookup: CDR1 SGDLS, CDR2 YYNGEE. V shed 3 bases and J shed 6 bases, with 3 bases lying between them. The CDR3 is 10 amino acids.